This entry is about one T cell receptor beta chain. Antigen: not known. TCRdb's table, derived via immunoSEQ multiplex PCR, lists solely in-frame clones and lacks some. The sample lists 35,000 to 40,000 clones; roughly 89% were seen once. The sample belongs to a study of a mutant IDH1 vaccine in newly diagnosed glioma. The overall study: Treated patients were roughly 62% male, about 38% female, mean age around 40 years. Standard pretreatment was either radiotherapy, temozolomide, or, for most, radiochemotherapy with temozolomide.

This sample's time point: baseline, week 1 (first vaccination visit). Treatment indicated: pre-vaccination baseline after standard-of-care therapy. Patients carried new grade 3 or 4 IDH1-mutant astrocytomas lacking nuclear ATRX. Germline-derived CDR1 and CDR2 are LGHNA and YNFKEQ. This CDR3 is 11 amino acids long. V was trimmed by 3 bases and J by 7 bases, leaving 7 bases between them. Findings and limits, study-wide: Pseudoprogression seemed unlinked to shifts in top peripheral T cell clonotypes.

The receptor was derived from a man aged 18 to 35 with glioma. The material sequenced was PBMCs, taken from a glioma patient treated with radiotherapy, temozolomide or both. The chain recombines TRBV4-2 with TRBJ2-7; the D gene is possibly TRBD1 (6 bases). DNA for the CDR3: TGTGCCAGCAGCCAGGGGGCTGAGCAGTACTTC. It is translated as CASSQGAEQYF.